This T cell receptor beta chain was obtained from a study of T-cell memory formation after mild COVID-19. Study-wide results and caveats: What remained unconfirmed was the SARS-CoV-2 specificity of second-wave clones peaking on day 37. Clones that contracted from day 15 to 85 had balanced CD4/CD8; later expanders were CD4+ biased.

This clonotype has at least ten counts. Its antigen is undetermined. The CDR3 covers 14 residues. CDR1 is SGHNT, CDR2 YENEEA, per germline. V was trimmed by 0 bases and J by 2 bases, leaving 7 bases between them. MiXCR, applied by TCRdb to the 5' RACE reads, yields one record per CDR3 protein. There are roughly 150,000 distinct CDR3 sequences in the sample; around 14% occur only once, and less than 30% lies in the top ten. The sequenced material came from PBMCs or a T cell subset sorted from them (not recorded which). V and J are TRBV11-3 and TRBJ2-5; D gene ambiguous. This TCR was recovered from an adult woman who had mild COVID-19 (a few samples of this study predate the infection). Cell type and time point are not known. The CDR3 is CASSLDISQETQYF. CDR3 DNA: TGTGCCAGCAGCTTAGATATCAGTCAAGAGACCCAGTACTTC.